What follows are 10 T cell receptor beta chains derived from one specimen sequenced in a study of blood T cell repertoires in COVID-19. Method: immunoSEQ multiplex PCR; TCRdb's copy keeps in-frame clones and lacks some. The sample holds 200,000 or so clones, about 80% seen once. The source material was peripheral blood. These receptors came from a woman in her fifties or sixties with acute or convalescent COVID-19.

This clone appeared a few times. This chain joins TRBV5-8 and TRBJ2-1; D is possibly TRBD1 (7 bases). The V gene lost 1 base and the J gene lost 4 bases, with 15 bases spanning the gap. Germline-derived CDR1 and CDR2 are SGHTS and YDEGEE. This CDR3 is 16 amino acids long. The CDR3 protein is CASSLIGQGGYNEQFF. DNA of the CDR3: TGTGCCAGCAGCTTGATAGGGCAGGGGGGTTACAATGAGCAGTTCTTC.

The chain links TRBV7-9 to TRBJ1-5; TRBD1 matches 7 bases. V was clipped by 5 bases and J by 6 bases; unmatched bases: 7. The CDR3 contains 14 residues. Germline CDR1 SEHNR, CDR2 FQNEAQ (reference sequence). The CDR3, as DNA: TGTGCCAGCAGCCCATCCACAGGGGTTCAGCCCCAGCATTTT. It encodes CASSPSTGVQPQHF.

The chain's CDR3 is CASSIGQVSNTGELFF. For the CDR3, the DNA is TGCGCCAGCAGCATAGGACAGGTTTCGAACACCGGGGAGCTGTTTTTT. The chain is built from TRBV5-1 and TRBJ2-2; 7 nucleotides agree with TRBD1. The CDR3 length is 16 residues. Trimming at V came to 4 bases and at J to 0 bases, leaving 6 bases not matched to a gene. Germline CDR1 reads SGHRS; CDR2 reads YFSETQ. Variable domain in full (rest from reference TRBV5-1 and TRBJ2-2): KAGVTQTPRYLIKTRGQQVTLSCSPISGHRSVSWYQQTPGQGLQFLFEYFSETQRNKGNFPGRFSGRQFSNSRSEMNVSTLELGDSALYLCASSIGQVSNTGELFFGEGSRLTVL.

The chain recombines TRBV13 with TRBJ1-4; possible D gene TRBD1, 5 bases. Between the trimmed V and J ends, which lost 0 bases and 10 bases, there was a span of 12 bases. CDR1 and CDR2 (germline): PRHDT, FYEKMQ (reference sequence). CDR3 size: 14 residues. The chain's CDR3 is CASSLGRVQGKLFF. In nucleotides, the CDR3 is TGTGCCAGCAGCTTAGGTCGGGTGCAGGGAAAACTGTTTTTT.

V gene TRBV5-1 combines with J gene TRBJ1-2; D perhaps matches TRBD1 (6 bases). CDR3 size: 14 residues. The germline V gene encodes CDR1 SGHRS and CDR2 YFSETQ. The germline V and J ends were trimmed by 4 bases and 3 bases, with 13 bases remaining between them. In DNA form, the CDR3 reads TGCGCCAGCAGCACCGGGGACACCTACTATGGCTACACCTTC. Residues: CASSTGDTYYGYTF.

The CDR3 coding sequence is TGCGCCAGCAGCATCGGACTAGATAACACCGGGGAGCTGTTTTTT. Residues: CASSIGLDNTGELFF. J is TRBJ2-2 and V is TRBV5-1, with 7 bases fitting TRBD2. V lost 4 bases and J lost 2; bases outside the gene matches: 5. CDR3 length: 15 residues. CDR1 and CDR2 (germline): SGHRS, YFSETQ.

The rearrangement links TRBV12-3 or TRBV12-4 to TRBJ1-1; no clear D. The V and J ends lost 3 bases and 8 bases respectively, with 10 bases between them. The CDR3 totals 12 residues. This CDR3 is CASSFAGWEAFF. In nucleotides, the CDR3 is TGTGCCAGCAGTTTTGCGGGATGGGAAGCTTTCTTT.

This chain joins TRBV5-5 and TRBJ1-2; 9 nucleotides line up with TRBD1. Germline lookup yields CDR1 SGHKS and CDR2 YYEKEE (reference sequence). The V and J ends lost 4 bases and 4 bases, in that order; junction bases with no gene match: 5. This CDR3 has 14 amino acids. Here the CDR3 DNA reads TGTGCCAGCAGCCAACAGGGGGCCTCCTATGGCTACACCTTC. Translating it yields CASSQQGASYGYTF.

This clone was picked up one time. V is TRBV7-9 and J is TRBJ2-5; D may be TRBD2 (6 bases). Germline CDR1 reads SEHNR; CDR2 reads FQNEAQ (reference sequence). This CDR3 spans 15 amino acids. V gave up 4 bases and J gave up 3 bases, with 15 bases separating them. The DNA for the CDR3 is TGTGCCAGCAGCTATCCGGGACTGGAAGAAGAGACCCAGTACTTC. It yields the protein CASSYPGLEEETQYF.

This chain connects TRBV28 to TRBJ1-1; TRBD1 aligns across 7 bases. This CDR3 is 17 amino acids long. V lost 4 bases and J lost 1; bases outside the gene matches: 12. Germline assignment: CDR1 MDHEN and CDR2 SYDVKM. The CDR3 DNA reads as TGTGCCAGCAGTTCAACTTCGGACAGGTCTGGGAACACTGAAGCTTTCTTT. Amino acid sequence: CASSSTSDRSGNTEAFF. Looking up the rest from reference TRBV28 and TRBJ1-1 gives the full variable domain: DVKVTQSSRYLVKRTGEKVFLECVQDMDHENMFWYRQDPGLGLRLIYFSYDVKMKEKGDIPEGYSVSREKKERFSLILESASTNQTSMYLCASSSTSDRSGNTEAFFGQGTRLTVV.